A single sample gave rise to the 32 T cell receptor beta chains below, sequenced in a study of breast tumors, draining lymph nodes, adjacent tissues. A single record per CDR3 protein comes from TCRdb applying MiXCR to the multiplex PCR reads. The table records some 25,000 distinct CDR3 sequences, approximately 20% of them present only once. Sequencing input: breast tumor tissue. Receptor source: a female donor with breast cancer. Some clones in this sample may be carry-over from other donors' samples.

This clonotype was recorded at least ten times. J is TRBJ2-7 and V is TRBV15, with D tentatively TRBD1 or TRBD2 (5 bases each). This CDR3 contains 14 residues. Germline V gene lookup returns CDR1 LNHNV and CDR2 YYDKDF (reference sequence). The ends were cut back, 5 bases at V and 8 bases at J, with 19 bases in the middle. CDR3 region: CATSVSGKGLKQYF. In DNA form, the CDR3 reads TGTGCCACCAGCGTTTCCGGGAAGGGGTTAAAGCAGTACTTC.

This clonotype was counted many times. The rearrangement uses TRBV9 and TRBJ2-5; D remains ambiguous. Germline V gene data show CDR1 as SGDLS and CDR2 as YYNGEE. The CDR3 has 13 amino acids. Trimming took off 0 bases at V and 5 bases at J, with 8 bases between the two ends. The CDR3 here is CASSVATGETQYF. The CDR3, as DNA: TGTGCCAGCAGCGTAGCCACCGGCGAGACCCAGTACTTC.

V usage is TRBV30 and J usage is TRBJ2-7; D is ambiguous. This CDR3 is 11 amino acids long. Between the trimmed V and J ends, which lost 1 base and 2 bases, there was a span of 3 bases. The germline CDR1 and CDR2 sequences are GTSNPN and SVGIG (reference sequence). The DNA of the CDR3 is TGTGCCTGGAGTGATGCCTACGAGCAGTACGTC. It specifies CAWSDAYEQYV.

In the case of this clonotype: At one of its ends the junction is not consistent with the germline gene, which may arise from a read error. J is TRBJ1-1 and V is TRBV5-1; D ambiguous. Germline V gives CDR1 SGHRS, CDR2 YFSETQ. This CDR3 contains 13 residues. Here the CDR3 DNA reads TGCGCCAGCAGCTTGGCCGGGAACTCTGAAGCTTTCTTT. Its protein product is CASSLAGNSEAFF.

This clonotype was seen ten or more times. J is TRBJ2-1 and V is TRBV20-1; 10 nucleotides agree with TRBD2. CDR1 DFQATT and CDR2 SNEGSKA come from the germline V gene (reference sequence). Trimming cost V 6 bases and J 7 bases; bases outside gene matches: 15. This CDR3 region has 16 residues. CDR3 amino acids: CSAGLEREGLNNEQFF. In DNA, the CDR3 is TGCAGTGCGGGGTTAGAGCGGGAGGGCCTTAATAATGAGCAGTTCTTC.

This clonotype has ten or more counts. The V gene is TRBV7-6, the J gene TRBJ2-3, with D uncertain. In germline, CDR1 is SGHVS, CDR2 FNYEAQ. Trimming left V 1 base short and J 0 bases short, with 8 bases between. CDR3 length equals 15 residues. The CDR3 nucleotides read TGTGCCAGCAGCTTAGTGCTTTCTAGCACAGATACGCAGTATTTT. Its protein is CASSLVLSSTDTQYF.

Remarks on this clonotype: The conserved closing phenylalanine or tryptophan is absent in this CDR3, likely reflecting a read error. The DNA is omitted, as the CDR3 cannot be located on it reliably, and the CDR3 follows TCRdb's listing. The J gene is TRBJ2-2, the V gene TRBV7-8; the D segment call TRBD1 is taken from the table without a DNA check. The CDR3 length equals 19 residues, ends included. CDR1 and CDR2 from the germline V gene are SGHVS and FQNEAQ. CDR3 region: CASSLARAPQITNTGELSS.

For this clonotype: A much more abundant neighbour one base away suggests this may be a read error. The CDR3 sequence is CASSLGTSSYSEQFF. The CDR3 coding sequence is TGTGCCAGCAGCTTAGGGACTAGCTCCTACAGTGAGCAGTTCTTC. The chain couples TRBV11-3 to TRBJ2-1; 8 bases agree with TRBD2. The CDR3 extends over 15 amino acids. Germline-derived CDR1 and CDR2 are SGHNT and YENEEA.

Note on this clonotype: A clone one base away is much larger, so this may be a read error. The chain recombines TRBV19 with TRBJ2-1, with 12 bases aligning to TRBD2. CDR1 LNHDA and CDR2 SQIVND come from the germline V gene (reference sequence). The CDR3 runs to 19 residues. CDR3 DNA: TGTGCCAGTAGTATAGCCATTTCTAGCGGGAGGGCCGGACGCGCCGAGCAGTCCTTC. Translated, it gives CASSIAISSGRAGRAEQSF.

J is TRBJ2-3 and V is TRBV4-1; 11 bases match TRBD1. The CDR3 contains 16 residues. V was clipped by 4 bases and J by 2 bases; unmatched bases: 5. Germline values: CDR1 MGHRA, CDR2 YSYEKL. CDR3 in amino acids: CASSPGQGAATDTQYF. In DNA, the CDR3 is TGCGCCAGCAGCCCCGGACAGGGGGCAGCCACAGATACGCAGTATTTT.

The CDR3 DNA reads TGCAGCGGTGGGCTAGCGGGAGGGCCGTATGATGAGCAGTTCTTC. Translated, it gives CSGGLAGGPYDEQFF. This chain uses TRBV29-1 with TRBJ2-1; 12 nucleotides match TRBD2. Germline V gene sequence: CDR1 SQVTM, CDR2 ANQGSEA. V shed 7 bases, J shed 8 bases, and the junction held 12 bases outside the gene matches. The CDR3 covers 15 residues.

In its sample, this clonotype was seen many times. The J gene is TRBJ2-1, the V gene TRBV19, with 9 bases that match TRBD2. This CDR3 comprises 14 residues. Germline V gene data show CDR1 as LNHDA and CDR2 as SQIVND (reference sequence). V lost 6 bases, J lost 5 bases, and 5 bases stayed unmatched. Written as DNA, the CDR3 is TGTGCCAGTAGACCCCTAGCGGGAAACAATGAGCAGTTCTTC. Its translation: CASRPLAGNNEQFF.

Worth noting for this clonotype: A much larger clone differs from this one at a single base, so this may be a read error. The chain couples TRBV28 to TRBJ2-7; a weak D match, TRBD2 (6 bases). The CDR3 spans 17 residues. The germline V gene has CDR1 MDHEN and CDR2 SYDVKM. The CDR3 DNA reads TGTGCCAGCAGTTTTCCCCTCGGGACTCAACGAGACTACGAGCGGTACTTC. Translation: CASSFPLGTQRDYERYF.

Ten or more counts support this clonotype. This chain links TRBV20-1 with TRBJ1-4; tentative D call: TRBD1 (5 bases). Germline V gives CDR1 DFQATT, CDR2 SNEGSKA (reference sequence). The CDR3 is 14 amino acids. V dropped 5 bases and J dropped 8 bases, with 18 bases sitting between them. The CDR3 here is CSAPSGREGEKLFF. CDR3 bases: TGCAGTGCTCCTTCGGGCAGGGAGGGAGAAAAACTGTTTTTT.

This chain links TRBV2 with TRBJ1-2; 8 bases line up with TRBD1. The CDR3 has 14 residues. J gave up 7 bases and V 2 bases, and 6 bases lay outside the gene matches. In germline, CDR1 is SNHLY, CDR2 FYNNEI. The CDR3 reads CASSETDRAAGYTF. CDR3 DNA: TGTGCCAGCAGTGAAACGGACAGGGCTGCTGGCTACACCTTC.

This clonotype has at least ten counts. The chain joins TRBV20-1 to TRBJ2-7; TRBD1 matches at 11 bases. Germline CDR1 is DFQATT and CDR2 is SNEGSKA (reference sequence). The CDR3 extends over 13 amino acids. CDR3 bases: TGCAGCCCAGAAAGGACAGGGGGCATGGAGCAGTACTTC. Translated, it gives CSPERTGGMEQYF.

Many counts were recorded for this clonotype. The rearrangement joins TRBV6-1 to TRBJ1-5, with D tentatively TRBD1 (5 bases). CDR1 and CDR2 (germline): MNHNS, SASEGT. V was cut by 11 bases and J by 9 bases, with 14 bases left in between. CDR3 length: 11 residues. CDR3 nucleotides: TGTGCCTTAGGGGACTTTGGGCCCCAGCATTTT. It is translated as CALGDFGPQHF.

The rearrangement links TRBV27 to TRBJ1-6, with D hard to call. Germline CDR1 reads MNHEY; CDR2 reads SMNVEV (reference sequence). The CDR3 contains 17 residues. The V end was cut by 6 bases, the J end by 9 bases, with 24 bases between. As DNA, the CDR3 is TGTGCCAGCAGCCAAGCTCTGCCGGGAATTAGAGGTTCACCCCTCCACTTT. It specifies CASSQALPGIRGSPLHF.

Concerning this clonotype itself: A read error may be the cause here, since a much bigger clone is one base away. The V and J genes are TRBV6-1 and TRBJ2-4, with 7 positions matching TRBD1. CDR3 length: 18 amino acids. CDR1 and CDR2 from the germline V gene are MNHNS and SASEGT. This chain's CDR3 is CASSEAFTGVFAKDIQYF. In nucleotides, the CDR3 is TGTGCCAGCAGTGAAGCATTTACAGGGGTTTTTGCCAAAGACATTCAGTACTTC.

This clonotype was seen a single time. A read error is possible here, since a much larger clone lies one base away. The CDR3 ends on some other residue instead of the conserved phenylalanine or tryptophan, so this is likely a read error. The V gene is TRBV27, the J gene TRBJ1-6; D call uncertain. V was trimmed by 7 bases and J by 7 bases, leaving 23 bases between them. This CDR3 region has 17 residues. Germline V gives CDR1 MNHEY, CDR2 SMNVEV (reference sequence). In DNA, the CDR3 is TGTGCCAGCACCAACATCCCCTTACAGTCGGACAATTCACCCCTCCACCTT. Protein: CASTNIPLQSDNSPLHL.

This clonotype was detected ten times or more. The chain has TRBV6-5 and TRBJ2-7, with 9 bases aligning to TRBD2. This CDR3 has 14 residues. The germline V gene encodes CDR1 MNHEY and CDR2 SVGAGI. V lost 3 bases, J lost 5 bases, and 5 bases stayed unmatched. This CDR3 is CASSYSGSSHEQYF. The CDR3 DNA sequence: TGTGCCAGCAGTTATAGCGGGAGTTCCCACGAGCAGTACTTC.

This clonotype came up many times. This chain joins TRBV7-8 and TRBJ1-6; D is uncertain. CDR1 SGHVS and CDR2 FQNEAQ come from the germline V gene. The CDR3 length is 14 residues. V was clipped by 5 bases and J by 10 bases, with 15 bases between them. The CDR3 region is CASSLLTGASPLHF. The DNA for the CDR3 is TGTGCCAGCAGCCTTTTGACGGGCGCCTCACCCCTCCACTTT.

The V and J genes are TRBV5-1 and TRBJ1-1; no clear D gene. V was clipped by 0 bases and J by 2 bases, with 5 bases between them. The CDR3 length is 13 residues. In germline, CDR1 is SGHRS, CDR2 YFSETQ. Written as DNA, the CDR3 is TGCGCCAGCAGCTTGGGTGCAAACACTGAAGCTTTCTTT. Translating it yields CASSLGANTEAFF.

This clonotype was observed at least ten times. CDR3 nucleotides: TGTGCCAGCAGTCTTGAAACTAGCGGGAGAAGGATCGGGGAGACCCAGTACTTC. Translated, it gives CASSLETSGRRIGETQYF. The chain recombines TRBV28 with TRBJ2-5; 11 positions agree with TRBD2. Germline V gives CDR1 MDHEN, CDR2 SYDVKM. The CDR3 is 18 amino acids. Trimming at V came to 5 bases and at J to 5 bases, leaving 16 bases not matched to a gene.

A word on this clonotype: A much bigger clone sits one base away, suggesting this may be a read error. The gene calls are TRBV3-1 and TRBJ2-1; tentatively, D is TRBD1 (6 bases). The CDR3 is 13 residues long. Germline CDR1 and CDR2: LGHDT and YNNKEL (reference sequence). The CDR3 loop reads CASSPAWTEKQSF. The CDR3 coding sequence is TGTGCCAGCAGCCCAGCGTGGACAGAAAAGCAGTCCTTC.

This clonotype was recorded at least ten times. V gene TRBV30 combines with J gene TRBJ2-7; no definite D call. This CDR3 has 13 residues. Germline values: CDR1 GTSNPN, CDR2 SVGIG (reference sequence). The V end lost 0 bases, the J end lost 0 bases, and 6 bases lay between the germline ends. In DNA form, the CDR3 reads TGTGCCTGGAGTGTGCTTTACTCCTACGAGCAGTACTTC. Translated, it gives CAWSVLYSYEQYF.

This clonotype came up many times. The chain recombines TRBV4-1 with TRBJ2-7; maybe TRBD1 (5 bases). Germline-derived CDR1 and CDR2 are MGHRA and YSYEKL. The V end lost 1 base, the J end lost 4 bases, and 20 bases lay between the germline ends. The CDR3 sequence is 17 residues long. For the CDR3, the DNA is TGCGCCAGCAGCCAAGCCGGGTCTCCGGACAAAGGGTACGAGCAGTACTTC. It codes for CASSQAGSPDKGYEQYF.

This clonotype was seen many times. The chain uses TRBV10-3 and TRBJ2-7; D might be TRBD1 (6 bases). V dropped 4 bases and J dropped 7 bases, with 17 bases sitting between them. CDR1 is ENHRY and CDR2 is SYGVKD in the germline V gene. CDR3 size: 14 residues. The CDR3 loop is CAISGPDSSLEQYF. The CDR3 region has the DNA TGTGCCATCAGTGGGCCGGACAGCTCTTTAGAGCAGTACTTC.

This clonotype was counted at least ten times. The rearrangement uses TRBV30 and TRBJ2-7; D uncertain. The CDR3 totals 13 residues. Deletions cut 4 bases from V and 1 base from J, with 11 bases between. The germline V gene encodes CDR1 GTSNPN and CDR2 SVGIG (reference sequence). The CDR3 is CAWNPMSSYEQYF. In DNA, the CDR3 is TGTGCCTGGAACCCGATGTCTTCCTACGAGCAGTACTTC.

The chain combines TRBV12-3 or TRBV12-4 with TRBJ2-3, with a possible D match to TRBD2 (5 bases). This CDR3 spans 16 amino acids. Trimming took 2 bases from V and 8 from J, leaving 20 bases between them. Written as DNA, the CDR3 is TGTGCCAGCAGTTTAATGAACCACCGGGGTCCAGGTACGCAGTATTTT. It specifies CASSLMNHRGPGTQYF.

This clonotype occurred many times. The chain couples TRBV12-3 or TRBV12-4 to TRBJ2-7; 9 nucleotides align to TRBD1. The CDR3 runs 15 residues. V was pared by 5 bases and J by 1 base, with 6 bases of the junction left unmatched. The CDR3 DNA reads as TGTGCCAGCAGTCCCGGGACAGGGATTTCCTACGAGCAGTACTTC. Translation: CASSPGTGISYEQYF.

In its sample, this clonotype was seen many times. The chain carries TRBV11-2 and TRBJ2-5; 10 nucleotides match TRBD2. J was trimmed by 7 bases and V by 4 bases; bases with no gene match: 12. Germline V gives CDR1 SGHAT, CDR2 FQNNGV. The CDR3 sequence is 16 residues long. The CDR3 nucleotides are TGTGCCAGCAGCTCGTCAGGACTAGCGGAGGGGGGGACCCAGTACTTC. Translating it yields CASSSSGLAEGGTQYF.